This is a list of T cell receptor beta chains from one sample in a study of shared clonotypes between healthy human individuals. Sequencing was performed with immunoSEQ multiplex PCR; in TCRdb, only in-frame clones are kept and a portion is missing. The data hold fewer than 3 million clones, with 85% to 95% observed a single time. The sequenced sample consisted of naive CD4+ T cells from PBMCs. The origin of the receptors is a man between 18 and 29 years old in good health. Some clones in this sample may be carry-over from other donors' samples. Both conserved end residues are part of each CDR3. D genes are given only for firm matches. Some rows mark clone size as missing; the rest say once, few, many or name a class of expanded clone.

d_gene | j_gene | v_gene | abundance | CDR3nt | CDR3aa
NA | TRBJ2-4 | TRBV5-1 | once | TGCGCCAGCAGCTTGGCTCCTCAGGGTGCCAAAAACATTCAGTACTTC | CASSLAPQGAKNIQYF
TRBD1 | TRBJ2-2 | TRBV29-1 | NA | TGCAGCGTCCGAGTTCCGGGACAGGGCTCTCCCGGGGAGCTGTTTTTT | CSVRVPGQGSPGELFF
TRBD1 | TRBJ1-4 | TRBV15 | NA | TGTGCCACCAGCAGAAAGACAGGGGGCGGTGAAAAACTGTTTTTT | CATSRKTGGGEKLFF
TRBD1 | TRBJ2-2 | TRBV7-9 | few | TGTGCCAGCAAGCAGGACAGGGCGAAGAACACCGGGGAGCTGTTTTTT | CASKQDRAKNTGELFF
NA | TRBJ1-2 | TRBV25-1 | NA | TGTGCCAGCAGTGTCCCCGGGGCCGCTGGCTACACCTTC | CASSVPGAAGYTF
NA | TRBJ1-5 | TRBV7-8 | NA | TGTGCCAGCAGCTCGGGACTAAACAATCAGCCCCAGCATTTT | CASSSGLNNQPQHF
NA | TRBJ2-2 | TRBV28 | NA | TGTGCCAGCAGCACACCCGCTAGTCCTGGGGCCGGGGAGCTGTTTTTT | CASSTPASPGAGELFF
NA | TRBJ1-1 | TRBV5-4 | NA | TGTGCCAGCAGCTTGATGGGGGGGAAGAACACTGAAGCTTTCTTT | CASSLMGGKNTEAFF
NA | TRBJ2-2 | TRBV27 | once | TGTGCCAGCAGTTTATCGTATGGTAGCACCGGGGAGCTGTTTTTT | CASSLSYGSTGELFF
NA | TRBJ2-3 | TRBV2 | NA | TGTGCCAGTTCGAGGCGAGATACGCAGTATTTT | CASSRRDTQYF
TRBD1 | TRBJ1-5 | TRBV6-5 | NA | TGTGCCAGCAGCCGGGACAGTAATCAGCCCCAGCATTTT | CASSRDSNQPQHF
NA | TRBJ2-7 | TRBV11-3 | NA | TGTGCCAGCAGCCCTACTAGTGGGGCCTACGAGCAGTACTTC | CASSPTSGAYEQYF
NA | TRBJ2-7 | TRBV10-3 | NA | TGTGCCATCAGTGGTCTAGCCCAGGGCGAGCAGTACTTC | CAISGLAQGEQYF
NA | TRBJ1-3 | TRBV5-1 | NA | TGCGCCAGCAGCTATGGAGAGTCCACCACCGGAAACACCATATATTTT | CASSYGESTTGNTIYF
NA | TRBJ2-1 | TRBV5-6 | NA | TGTGCCAGCAGCCCAAGGGGGGGTGCGAATGAGCAGTTCTTC | CASSPRGGANEQFF
NA | TRBJ2-7 | TRBV11-2 | NA | TGTGCCAGCAGCCGGGGAGGATTATGGCGTGACGGCTACGAGCAGTACTTC | CASSRGGLWRDGYEQYF
NA | TRBJ1-2 | TRBV5-6 | NA | TGTGCCAGCAGCTTGGTGACAGCTTCTAACTATGGCTACACCTTC | CASSLVTASNYGYTF
NA | TRBJ2-7 | TRBV5-1 | NA | TGCGCCAGCAGCTTAATACTAGCCTCCGACACCTACGAGCAGTACTTC | CASSLILASDTYEQYF
NA | TRBJ2-5 | TRBV30 | NA | TGTGCCTGGAGTTTTCGACTTTTCTTTCCGGGTCAAGAAGAAGAGACCCAGTACTTC | CAWSFRLFFPGQEEETQYF
NA | TRBJ1-5 | TRBV28 | NA | TGTGCCACCAGCGGGGTTTCTGGCTCAACCCAGCCCCAGCATTTT | CATSGVSGSTQPQHF
NA | TRBJ1-1 | TRBV27 | NA | TGTGCCAGCAACCCGGGGACTACGGGGGGCAACACTGAAGCTTTCTTT | CASNPGTTGGNTEAFF
TRBD2 | TRBJ2-4 | TRBV5-5 | once | TGTGCCAGCAGCTTGAGGCAGGGACTAGCGGGAGTGGACATTCAGTACTTC | CASSLRQGLAGVDIQYF
NA | TRBJ1-5 | TRBV6-5 | once | TGTGCCAGCAGTTACTCCCCAGCCCGAGGCAATCAGCCCCAGCATTTT | CASSYSPARGNQPQHF
NA | TRBJ1-1 | TRBV29-1 | NA | TGCAGCGTTGGAAGGATTCTGAGCACTGAAGCTTTCTTT | CSVGRILSTEAFF
NA | TRBJ2-7 | TRBV10-3 | NA | TGTGCCATCAGGGGGCTAACTGTCTCCTACGAGCAGTACTTC | CAIRGLTVSYEQYF
TRBD1 | TRBJ2-1 | TRBV4-1 | NA | TGCGCCAGCAGCCGGACAGGTTACCCCTCCTACAATGAGCAGTTCTTC | CASSRTGYPSYNEQFF
NA | TRBJ1-1 | TRBV6-6 | few | TGTGCCAGCAGTTACAGGGGGGACACTGAAGCTTTCTTT | CASSYRGDTEAFF
NA | TRBJ1-5 | TRBV2 | NA | TGTGCCAGCTGTCGGGGCAGGGAGGGTCAGCCCCAGCATTTT | CASCRGREGQPQHF
NA | TRBJ2-7 | TRBV14 | once | TGTGCCAGCAGCCATGGGCAGGGGCCTTTTCGGCAGTACTTC | CASSHGQGPFRQYF
NA | TRBJ2-1 | TRBV30 | NA | TGTGCCTGGAGTTCGGGACGGACGGGCTTTTACAATGAGCAGTTCTTC | CAWSSGRTGFYNEQFF
NA | TRBJ2-7 | TRBV5-5 | NA | TGTGCCAGCAGCTTCGGTCCGACTTTCGCTATTCCGTACGAGCAGTACTTC | CASSFGPTFAIPYEQYF
TRBD1 | TRBJ1-5 | TRBV6-5 | NA | TGTGCCAGCAGCGGTACAGGGGCCGGTCAGCCCCAGCATTTT | CASSGTGAGQPQHF
NA | TRBJ2-2 | TRBV6-6 | NA | TGTGCCAGCAGCGACAGCACCGGGGAGCTGTTTTTT | CASSDSTGELFF
TRBD2 | TRBJ2-3 | TRBV18 | NA | TGTGCCAGCTCTCCGGGACTACCGGCAGATACGCAGTATTTT | CASSPGLPADTQYF
NA | TRBJ1-1 | TRBV7-2 | NA | TGTGCCAGCAGCTTAGTAGTTAACACTGAAGCTTTCTTT | CASSLVVNTEAFF
TRBD2 | TRBJ2-1 | TRBV7-6 | NA | TGTGCCAGCAGCTCCACTAGCGGGAGGGCCGGGGGGAGCTCCTACAATGAGCAGTTCTTC | CASSSTSGRAGGSSYNEQFF
NA | TRBJ2-3 | TRBV6-5 | NA | TGTGCCAGCAGTTCTACCGCGGGCCAGGGCACAGATACGCAGTATTTT | CASSSTAGQGTDTQYF
NA | TRBJ2-3 | TRBV4-3 | once | TGCGCCAGCAGCCCGACCGGTTGGGGGGATACGCAGTATTTT | CASSPTGWGDTQYF
NA | TRBJ2-5 | TRBV10-3 | NA | TGTGCCATCAGTGTAGACAGCCAAGAGACCCAGTACTTC | CAISVDSQETQYF
TRBD1 | TRBJ2-7 | TRBV5-1 | NA | TGCGCCAGCAGCCCCGGGACAGGGGGCCGTGAGCAGTACTTC | CASSPGTGGREQYF
NA | TRBJ2-7 | TRBV5-1 | NA | TGCGCCAGCAGCTTGGCAGGCAGCTCCTACGAGCAGTACTTC | CASSLAGSSYEQYF
NA | TRBJ1-2 | TRBV30 | NA | TGTGCCTGGAGTAAGGGGCCCCTCTATGGCTACACCTTC | CAWSKGPLYGYTF
TRBD2 | TRBJ2-1 | TRBV28 | once | TGTGCCAGCCATTCCATAGCGGGAGGAAGGAATGAGCAGTTCTTC | CASHSIAGGRNEQFF
NA | TRBJ2-7 | TRBV25-1 | NA | TGTGCCAGCAGTGAATTTGAAGGACGTACCTACGAGCAGTACTTC | CASSEFEGRTYEQYF
TRBD2 | TRBJ2-1 | TRBV6-5 | once | TGTGCCAGCAGTTCTAGGACTAGCGTGTCCTACAATGAGCAGTTCTTC | CASSSRTSVSYNEQFF
NA | TRBJ1-2 | TRBV4-2 | NA | TGTGCCAGCAGCCAAGATCGGGGGCTGAGCTATGGCTACACCTTC | CASSQDRGLSYGYTF
NA | TRBJ2-3 | TRBV9 | once | TGTGCCAGCAGCGGCCGGGTCACAGATACGCAGTATTTT | CASSGRVTDTQYF
NA | TRBJ2-1 | TRBV7-3 | NA | TGTGCCAGCACCCTCTCACGGGGGAATGAGCAGTTCTTC | CASTLSRGNEQFF
TRBD2 | TRBJ2-5 | TRBV5-1 | NA | TGCGCCAGCAGCTTAACGACTAGCGGAGAAGAGACCCAGTACTTC | CASSLTTSGEETQYF
NA | TRBJ2-5 | TRBV28 | NA | TGTGCCAGCAATCTCGCTGGGGGGCGAGAGACCCAGTACTTC | CASNLAGGRETQYF
TRBD2 | TRBJ2-7 | TRBV7-3 | NA | TGTGCCAGCAGCTCGTCGGGAGGGCCTCGCTACGAGCAGTACTTC | CASSSSGGPRYEQYF